Each of the 18 T cell receptor beta chains below was sequenced from the same sample in a study of blood T cell repertoires in COVID-19. Measured with immunoSEQ multiplex PCR; TCRdb has only the in-frame clones, and not every one. The sample holds about 73,000 clones, around four fifths seen once. What was sequenced was peripheral blood. These receptors all stem from a man at least 80 years old with active or convalescent COVID-19.

The chain combines TRBV6-5 with TRBJ1-3; TRBD1 might be the D (6 bases). The V gene's germline CDR1 is MNHEY and CDR2 SVGAGI. The germline V and J ends were trimmed by 7 bases and 0 bases, with 10 bases remaining between them. The CDR3 spans 14 residues. CDR3 in amino acids: CASKQGFSGNTIYF. Here the CDR3 DNA reads TGTGCCAGCAAACAGGGATTCTCTGGAAACACCATATATTTT.

This chain connects TRBV10-3 to TRBJ1-2; TRBD1 aligns across 9 bases. The junction had 9 bases not matched to a gene; V was cut back by 11 bases and J by 8 bases. Germline CDR1 ENHRY, CDR2 SYGVKD. The CDR3 extends over 12 amino acids. CDR3 residues: CASDGTGKGYTF. The CDR3 DNA sequence: TGTGCCTCCGACGGGACAGGGAAAGGCTACACCTTC.

The chain carries TRBV29-1 and TRBJ2-3; D might be TRBD2 (6 bases). V dropped 4 bases and J dropped 3 bases, with 17 bases sitting between them. Germline CDR1 is SQVTM and CDR2 is ANQGSEA. The CDR3 covers 15 residues. For the CDR3, the DNA is TGCAGCGTTGTGATGTGGGCCGGGAGTACAGATACGCAGTATTTT. Translated: CSVVMWAGSTDTQYF.

This chain uses TRBV10-3 with TRBJ2-7; D perhaps matches TRBD2 (6 bases). Trimming removed 10 bases from V and 5 bases from J, with 15 bases in between. Germline V gene sequence: CDR1 ENHRY, CDR2 SYGVKD. The CDR3 has 12 amino acids. In DNA, the CDR3 is TGTGCCACAGCCATCGGGGAGGACGAGCAGTACTTC. Translating it yields CATAIGEDEQYF.

The chain employs TRBV7-9 and TRBJ2-5; a possible D gene is TRBD2 (6 bases). This CDR3 comprises 15 residues. Trimming removed 0 bases from V and 4 bases from J, with 12 bases in between. In germline, CDR1 is SEHNR, CDR2 FQNEAQ (reference sequence). CDR3 sequence: CASSLAGGGRETQYF. The CDR3 DNA sequence: TGTGCCAGCAGCTTAGCGGGCGGAGGGCGAGAGACCCAGTACTTC.

This clone occurred a few times. The chain combines TRBV5-1 with TRBJ2-1; D might be TRBD1 (5 bases). The germline V and J ends were trimmed by 4 bases and 8 bases, with 13 bases remaining between them. Per germline, CDR1 SGHRS and CDR2 YFSETQ. CDR3 size: 13 residues. The CDR3, as DNA: TGCGCCAGCAGCAGTAGACAGAGGCATGAGCAGTTCTTC. Protein sequence: CASSSRQRHEQFF.

V usage is TRBV19 and J usage is TRBJ2-5; tentatively, D is TRBD1 (7 bases). The CDR3 runs to 15 residues. V lost 3 bases to trimming and J lost 0 bases, with 11 bases between them. Germline loops: CDR1 LNHDA, CDR2 SQIVND (reference sequence). The chain's CDR3 is CASSIGGTDQETQYF. The CDR3 DNA is TGTGCCAGTAGTATTGGGGGGACAGACCAAGAGACCCAGTACTTC. Full variable domain (outside the CDR3, taken from reference TRBV19 and TRBJ2-5): DGGITQSPKYLFRKEGQNVTLSCEQNLNHDAMYWYRQDPGQGLRLIYYSQIVNDFQKGDIAEGYSVSREKKESFPLTVTSAQKNPTAFYLCASSIGGTDQETQYFGPGTRLLVL.

The chain carries TRBV18 and TRBJ1-1; no reliable D call. Germline CDR1 reads KGHSH; CDR2 reads LQKENI. Trimming removed 1 base at V and 7 bases at J, with 10 bases between. The CDR3 length is 13 residues. The DNA for the CDR3 is TGTGCCAGCTCACCACGAGGAGGAGGTGAAGCTTTCTTT. Translating gives CASSPRGGGEAFF. Complete variable domain (other parts from reference TRBV18 and TRBJ1-1): NAGVMQNPRHLVRRRGQEARLRCSPMKGHSHVYWYRQLPEEGLKFMVYLQKENIIDESGMPKERFSAEFPKEGPSILRIQQVVRGDSAAYFCASSPRGGGEAFFGQGTRLTVV.

V is TRBV23-1 and J is TRBJ1-5; 8 bases map to TRBD1. TRBV23-1 is reported as an ORF; its role is uncertain. The CDR3 has 13 residues. Losses at the gene ends were 6 bases for V and 5 bases for J; bases not matched to a gene: 3. CDR3 nucleotides: TGCGCCAGCAGAGACAGGGGAGATCAGCCCCAGCATTTT. Protein sequence: CASRDRGDQPQHF.

The V and J genes are TRBV5-4 and TRBJ2-5, with D possibly matching TRBD2 (6 bases). This CDR3 is built from 15 residues. Per the germline V gene, CDR1 is SGHNT and CDR2 is YYREEE (reference sequence). V dropped 4 bases and J dropped 2 bases, with 15 bases sitting between them. The CDR3 protein is CASSPSEGRQETQYF. In nucleotides, the CDR3 is TGTGCCAGCAGCCCCTCGGAGGGGAGGCAAGAGACCCAGTACTTC.

This chain uses TRBV6-4 with TRBJ2-1; possible D gene TRBD1, 5 bases. This CDR3 is 13 amino acids long. Trimming shortened V by 2 bases and J by 6 bases, and 8 bases separated the two germline ends. Germline loops: CDR1 MRHNA, CDR2 SNTAGT. The CDR3 DNA sequence: TGTGCCAGCAGTGACCAGGGAATCAATGAGCAGTTCTTC. Amino acids: CASSDQGINEQFF.

V usage is TRBV13 and J usage is TRBJ2-7; D may be TRBD1 (6 bases). The CDR3 totals 15 residues. V was cut by 5 bases and J by 0 bases, with 14 bases left in between. Germline CDR1 and CDR2: PRHDT and FYEKMQ (reference sequence). The CDR3 sequence: CASSASRGTSYEQYF. Here the CDR3 DNA reads TGTGCCAGCAGCGCCTCCAGGGGCACCTCCTACGAGCAGTACTTC.

The chain links TRBV6-5 to TRBJ1-1; 10 positions match TRBD1. Per the germline V gene, CDR1 is MNHEY and CDR2 is SVGAGI. CDR3 length equals 13 residues. J lost 7 bases, V lost 4 bases, and 3 bases had no gene match. The CDR3 sequence: CASSSWDRGEAFF. CDR3 DNA: TGTGCCAGCAGTTCCTGGGACAGGGGTGAAGCTTTCTTT.

J is TRBJ2-7 and V is TRBV7-9; D may be TRBD2 (6 bases). The CDR3 length is 13 residues. Germline V gene sequence: CDR1 SEHNR, CDR2 FQNEAQ (reference sequence). The V end lost 1 base, the J end lost 2 bases, and 6 bases lay between the germline ends. CDR3 protein: CASSLERAYEQYF. The CDR3 nucleotides read TGTGCCAGCAGCTTAGAGCGGGCCTACGAGCAGTACTTC.

Only a few counts were recorded for this clone. This chain uses TRBV28 with TRBJ2-1, with 8 bases fitting TRBD2. Unmatched junction bases numbered 12, after V lost 8 bases and J lost 6 bases. CDR3 length: 15 residues. From germline, CDR1 is MDHEN and CDR2 SYDVKM. The CDR3 DNA is TGTGCCAGCTTAGAGCCCGCAACTAGCGGCAATGAGCAGTTCTTC. This encodes CASLEPATSGNEQFF.

This clone was detected once. CDR3 in amino acids: CASGLQGSGYTF. DNA of the CDR3: TGTGCTAGTGGCCTACAGGGTTCTGGCTACACCTTC. This chain joins TRBV12-5 and TRBJ1-2; maybe TRBD1 (6 bases). Germline V gene sequence: CDR1 LGHNT, CDR2 FRNRAP. Deletions cut 6 bases from V and 7 bases from J, with 12 bases between. This CDR3 has 12 residues.

V gene TRBV12-3 or TRBV12-4 combines with J gene TRBJ2-5; D unclear. This CDR3 is built from 13 residues. Trimming removed 6 bases at V and 0 bases at J, with 8 bases between. DNA for the CDR3: TGTGCCAGCAGATGGCAATACCAAGAGACCCAGTACTTC. This encodes CASRWQYQETQYF.

V and J are TRBV3-1 (or the pseudogene TRBV3-2) and TRBJ2-5, with D uncertain. The CDR3 spans 14 residues. In germline, CDR1 is LGHDT, CDR2 YNNKEL (reference sequence). V dropped 8 bases and J dropped 2 bases, with 15 bases sitting between them. The CDR3 DNA is TGTGCCAGCCGAACCGTGGCGGAGCAAGAGACCCAGTACTTC. This encodes CASRTVAEQETQYF.